These T cell receptor beta chains were read from a single sample in a study of shared clonotypes between healthy human individuals. Clones were sequenced by immunoSEQ multiplex PCR, and TCRdb holds only the in-frame ones, with some missing. The repertoire holds roughly 2,500,000 clones, with roughly 93% as singletons. Material for sequencing was naive CD4+ T cells from PBMCs. These receptors all come from a man aged 18 to 30 in good health. Some clones in this sample may be carry-over from other donors' samples. Each CDR3 is given with its conserved first and last residue. Each record gives: CDR3 protein, V gene, D gene, J gene. A D gene is named only where the DNA matches it firmly.

CDR3: CASSQGLAETYEQYF; V: TRBV4-2; D: TRBD2; J: TRBJ2-7
CDR3: CASSIEMASGANVLTF; V: TRBV19; D: -; J: TRBJ2-6
CDR3: CATSSDTGNEQFF; V: TRBV15; D: -; J: TRBJ2-1
CDR3: CASSPEAGAAQYF; V: TRBV18; D: -; J: TRBJ2-5
CDR3: CASTVGYRDQPQHF; V: TRBV2; D: -; J: TRBJ1-5
CDR3: CASSLWPKRDTWATNEKLFF; V: TRBV5-1; D: -; J: TRBJ1-4
CDR3: CASSPRQGLYEQYF; V: TRBV7-2; D: TRBD1; J: TRBJ2-7
CDR3: CASSVQGGRTEAFF; V: TRBV28; D: -; J: TRBJ1-1
CDR3: CASSPPGTARGTEAFF; V: TRBV18; D: TRBD1; J: TRBJ1-1
CDR3: CASSPQGANEKLFF; V: TRBV19; D: TRBD1; J: TRBJ1-4
CDR3: CAISAGQVPNYGYTF; V: TRBV10-3; D: TRBD1; J: TRBJ1-2
CDR3: CSAEGVSTDTQYF; V: TRBV29-1; D: -; J: TRBJ2-3
CDR3: CASSYGPRVGGDYGYTF; V: TRBV5-1; D: -; J: TRBJ1-2
CDR3: CASSYSVGNGQPQHF; V: TRBV6-5; D: -; J: TRBJ1-5
CDR3: CASSLAGGPYDEQFF; V: TRBV5-1; D: TRBD2; J: TRBJ2-1
CDR3: CASSLQAIYGYTF; V: TRBV16; D: -; J: TRBJ1-2
CDR3: CASSPGGGRAYNEQFF; V: TRBV6-6; D: TRBD2; J: TRBJ2-1
CDR3: CASSRGPDRGFYKTYEQYF; V: TRBV27; D: TRBD1; J: TRBJ2-7
CDR3: CASRPRGATGEAFF; V: TRBV27; D: -; J: TRBJ1-1
CDR3: CASSLDPGGSVYEQYF; V: TRBV5-4; D: TRBD2; J: TRBJ2-7
CDR3: CASSQDAGTDTQYF; V: TRBV4-3; D: -; J: TRBJ2-3
CDR3: CASSQEGTRVELFF; V: TRBV2; D: -; J: TRBJ2-2
CDR3: CASTGGDRGPDTQYF; V: TRBV28; D: TRBD1; J: TRBJ2-3
CDR3: CASSSRLAGATEQFF; V: TRBV7-6; D: TRBD2; J: TRBJ2-1
CDR3: CASSGLVNTEAFF; V: TRBV7-9; D: -; J: TRBJ1-1
CDR3: CASSRSPGQGTTTNEKLFF; V: TRBV18; D: TRBD1; J: TRBJ1-4
CDR3: CASSLGQGVNYGYTF; V: TRBV5-4; D: TRBD1; J: TRBJ1-2
CDR3: CAWSRRDEQFF; V: TRBV30; D: -; J: TRBJ2-1
CDR3: CATSRDARTGGEQYF; V: TRBV15; D: TRBD1; J: TRBJ2-7
CDR3: CASSVPENREETQYF; V: TRBV25-1; D: -; J: TRBJ2-5
CDR3: CASSVGREGTDTQYF; V: TRBV9; D: TRBD2; J: TRBJ2-3
CDR3: CASSLGTPTNYGYTF; V: TRBV5-4; D: -; J: TRBJ1-2
CDR3: CASRTSAGGFPDEQYF; V: TRBV5-1; D: TRBD2; J: TRBJ2-7
CDR3: CASSPNAGNSYEQYF; V: TRBV18; D: -; J: TRBJ2-7
CDR3: CASSPGSPLTEETQYF; V: TRBV5-1; D: -; J: TRBJ2-5
CDR3: CASSTLGVGNTIYF; V: TRBV6-6; D: -; J: TRBJ1-3
CDR3: CAWSVLRHNEQFF; V: TRBV30; D: -; J: TRBJ2-1
CDR3: CASSSGRNTEAFF; V: TRBV18; D: -; J: TRBJ1-1
CDR3: CASSPTGIGSYEQYF; V: TRBV6-6; D: -; J: TRBJ2-7
CDR3: CASSRIYNSPLHF; V: TRBV11-3; D: -; J: TRBJ1-6
CDR3: CASSLPGPWEVYEQYF; V: TRBV5-5; D: -; J: TRBJ2-7
CDR3: CASSRLRGILNEQFF; V: TRBV11-2; D: -; J: TRBJ2-1
CDR3: CATSAVREGYEQYF; V: TRBV7-9; D: -; J: TRBJ2-7
CDR3: CAGSLRWGGGNTIYF; V: TRBV6-1; D: -; J: TRBJ1-3
CDR3: CASSLGDRGTRQETQYF; V: TRBV7-9; D: TRBD1; J: TRBJ2-5
CDR3: CASSYGLAGGGETQYF; V: TRBV7-3; D: TRBD2; J: TRBJ2-5
CDR3: CASSLDRAGSPLHF; V: TRBV5-4; D: TRBD1; J: TRBJ1-6
CDR3: CASSARTGTSAIYF; V: TRBV9; D: -; J: TRBJ1-3
CDR3: CASSQRQGHGYTF; V: TRBV6-5; D: TRBD1; J: TRBJ1-2
CDR3: CAISPARPLNTEAFF; V: TRBV10-3; D: -; J: TRBJ1-1
CDR3: CASRRDPYSGNTIYF; V: TRBV11-3; D: -; J: TRBJ1-3
CDR3: CASSQERGGSSSYEQYF; V: TRBV4-2; D: -; J: TRBJ2-7
CDR3: CASSGTTIQETQYF; V: TRBV28; D: -; J: TRBJ2-5
CDR3: CASSLDHRTYEQYF; V: TRBV5-1; D: -; J: TRBJ2-7
CDR3: CASSGDGNYGYTF; V: TRBV9; D: -; J: TRBJ1-2
CDR3: CASSERTGRTEAFF; V: TRBV6-5; D: TRBD1; J: TRBJ1-1
CDR3: CASSLGDLHEALFF; V: TRBV5-1; D: -; J: TRBJ1-4
CDR3: CASSLEGAGNTGELFF; V: TRBV5-1; D: -; J: TRBJ2-2
CDR3: CASSVQGGTGELFF; V: TRBV7-3; D: TRBD1; J: TRBJ2-2